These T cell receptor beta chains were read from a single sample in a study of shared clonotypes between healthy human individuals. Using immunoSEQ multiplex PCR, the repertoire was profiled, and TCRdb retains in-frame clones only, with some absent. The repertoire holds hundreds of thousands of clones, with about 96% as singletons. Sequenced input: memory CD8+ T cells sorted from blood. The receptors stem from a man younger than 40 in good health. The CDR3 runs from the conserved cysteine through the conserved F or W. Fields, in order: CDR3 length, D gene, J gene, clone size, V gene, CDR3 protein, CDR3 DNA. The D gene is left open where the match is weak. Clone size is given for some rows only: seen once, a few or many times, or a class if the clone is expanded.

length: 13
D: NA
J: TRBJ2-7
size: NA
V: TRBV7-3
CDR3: CASSYGRSYEQYF
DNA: TGTGCCAGCAGCTATGGACGGTCCTACGAGCAGTACTTC

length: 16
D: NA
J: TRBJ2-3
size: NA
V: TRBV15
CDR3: CATSETKRRITDTQYF
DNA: TGTGCCACCAGCGAGACAAAGCGGAGGATCACAGATACGCAGTATTTT

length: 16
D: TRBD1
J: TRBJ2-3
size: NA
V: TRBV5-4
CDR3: CASSLFPGQGTDTQYF
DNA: TGTGCCAGCAGCTTGTTTCCGGGACAGGGGACAGATACGCAGTATTTT

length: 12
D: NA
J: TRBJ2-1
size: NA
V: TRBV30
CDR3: CAWSVRGNEQFF
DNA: TGTGCCTGGAGTGTACGTGGGAATGAGCAGTTCTTC

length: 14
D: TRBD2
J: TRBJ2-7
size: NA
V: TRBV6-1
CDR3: CASSEREGIYEQYF
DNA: TGTGCCAGCAGCGAGCGGGAGGGAATCTACGAGCAGTACTTC

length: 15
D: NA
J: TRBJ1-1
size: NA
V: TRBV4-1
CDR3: CASSQDPRTDTEAFF
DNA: TGCGCCAGCAGCCAAGATCCTCGGACAGACACTGAAGCTTTCTTT

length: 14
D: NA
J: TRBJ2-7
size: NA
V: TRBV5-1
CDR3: CASSLARGVYEQYF
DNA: TGCGCCAGCAGCTTGGCCAGGGGGGTCTACGAGCAGTACTTC

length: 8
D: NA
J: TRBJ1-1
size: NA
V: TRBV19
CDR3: CTGTEAFF
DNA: TGTACCGGCACTGAAGCTTTCTTT

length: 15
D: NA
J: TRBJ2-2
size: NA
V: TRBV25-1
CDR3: CASIESGTNTGELFF
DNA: TGTGCCAGCATTGAATCCGGGACGAACACCGGGGAGCTGTTTTTT

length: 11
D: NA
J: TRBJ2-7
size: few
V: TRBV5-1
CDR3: CASRDTYEQYF
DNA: TGCGCCAGCAGGGACACCTACGAGCAGTACTTC

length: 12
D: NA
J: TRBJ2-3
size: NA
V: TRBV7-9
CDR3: CASSLDTDTQYF
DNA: TGTGCCAGCAGCTTGGACACAGATACGCAGTATTTT

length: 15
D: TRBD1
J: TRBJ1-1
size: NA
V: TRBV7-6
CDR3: CASSLHQGGATEAFF
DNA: TGTGCCAGCAGCTTACACCAGGGGGGGGCGACTGAAGCTTTCTTT

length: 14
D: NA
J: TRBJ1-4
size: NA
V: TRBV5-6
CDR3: CASSLITTNEKLFF
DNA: TGTGCCAGCAGCTTAATAACAACTAATGAAAAACTGTTTTTT

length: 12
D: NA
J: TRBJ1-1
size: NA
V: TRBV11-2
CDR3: CASSFVGTEAFF
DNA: TGTGCCAGCAGCTTCGTTGGGACTGAAGCTTTCTTT

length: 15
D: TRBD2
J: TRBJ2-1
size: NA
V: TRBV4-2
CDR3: CASSQGLAIYNEQFF
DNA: TGTGCCAGCAGCCAGGGACTAGCGATCTACAATGAGCAGTTCTTC

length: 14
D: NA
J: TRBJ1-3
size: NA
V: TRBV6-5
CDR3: CASSRASSGNTIYF
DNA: TGTGCCAGCAGTCGCGCCAGCTCTGGAAACACCATATATTTT

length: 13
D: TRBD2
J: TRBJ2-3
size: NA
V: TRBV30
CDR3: CAWGLAGTDTQYF
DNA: TGTGCCTGGGGACTAGCGGGCACAGATACGCAGTATTTT

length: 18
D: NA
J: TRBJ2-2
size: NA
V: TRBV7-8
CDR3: CASSHWAWSFPNTGELFF
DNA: TGTGCCAGCAGCCACTGGGCCTGGTCCTTCCCCAACACCGGGGAGCTGTTTTTT

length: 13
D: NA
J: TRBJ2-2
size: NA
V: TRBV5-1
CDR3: CASRSSNTGELFF
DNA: TGCGCCAGCAGATCGTCGAACACCGGGGAGCTGTTTTTT

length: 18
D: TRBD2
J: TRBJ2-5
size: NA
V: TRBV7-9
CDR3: CASSVRGREGLPGETQYF
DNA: TGTGCCAGCAGCGTAAGAGGGCGGGAGGGCCTTCCCGGCGAGACCCAGTACTTC

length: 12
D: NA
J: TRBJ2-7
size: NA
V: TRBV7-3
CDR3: CASILGEDEQYF
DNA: NA

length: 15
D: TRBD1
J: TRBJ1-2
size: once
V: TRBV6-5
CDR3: CASSYSTGGADGYTF
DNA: TGTGCCAGCAGTTACTCGACAGGGGGCGCGGATGGCTACACCTTC

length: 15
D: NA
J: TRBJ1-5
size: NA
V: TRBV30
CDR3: CAWSAGRVLNQPQHF
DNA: TGTGCCTGGAGTGCGGGTAGGGTACTCAATCAGCCCCAGCATTTT

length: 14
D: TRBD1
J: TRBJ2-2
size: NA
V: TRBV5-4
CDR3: CAGTEGTGSGELFF
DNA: TGTGCCGGAACCGAAGGGACAGGGAGCGGGGAGCTGTTTTTT

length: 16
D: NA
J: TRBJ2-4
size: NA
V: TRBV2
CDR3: CASSRTEGRAKNIQYF
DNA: TGTGCCAGCAGTAGGACAGAAGGGAGGGCCAAAAACATTCAGTACTTC

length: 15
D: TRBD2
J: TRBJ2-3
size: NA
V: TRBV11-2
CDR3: CASSSAGADTDTQYF
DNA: TGTGCCAGCAGCTCAGCGGGAGCCGACACAGATACGCAGTATTTT

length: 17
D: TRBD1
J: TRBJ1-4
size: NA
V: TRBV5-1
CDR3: CASSGDRGFATNEKLFF
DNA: TGCGCCAGCAGCGGGGACAGGGGGTTTGCAACTAATGAAAAACTGTTTTTT

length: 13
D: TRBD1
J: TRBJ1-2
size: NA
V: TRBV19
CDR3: CASRQGRNYGYTF
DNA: TGTGCCAGTAGACAGGGGCGCAACTATGGCTACACCTTC

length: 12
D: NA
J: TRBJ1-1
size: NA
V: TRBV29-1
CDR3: CSVERASTEAFF
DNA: TGCAGCGTTGAGAGGGCTTCCACTGAAGCTTTCTTT

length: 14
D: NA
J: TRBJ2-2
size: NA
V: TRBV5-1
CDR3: CASSLEGGAGELFF
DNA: TGCGCCAGCAGCTTGGAGGGGGGAGCCGGGGAGCTGTTTTTT

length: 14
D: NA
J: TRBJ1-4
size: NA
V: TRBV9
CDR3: CASSPHSTNEKLFF
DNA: TGTGCCAGCAGCCCCCACTCAACTAATGAAAAACTGTTTTTT

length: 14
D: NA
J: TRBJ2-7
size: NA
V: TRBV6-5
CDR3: CASSYGRGGHEQYF
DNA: TGTGCCAGCAGTTACGGCCGCGGCGGTCACGAGCAGTACTTC

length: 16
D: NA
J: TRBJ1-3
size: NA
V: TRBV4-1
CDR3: CASSSRQSTSGNTIYF
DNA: TGCGCCAGCAGCTCGCGACAGTCTACCTCTGGAAACACCATATATTTT

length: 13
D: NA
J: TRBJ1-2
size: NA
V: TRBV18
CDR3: CASSSGEGYGYTF
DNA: TGTGCCAGCTCGTCAGGGGAGGGCTATGGCTACACCTTC

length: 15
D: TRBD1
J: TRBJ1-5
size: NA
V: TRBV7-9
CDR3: CASSLTTGGNQPQHF
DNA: TGTGCCAGCAGCCTAACCACAGGGGGCAATCAGCCCCAGCATTTT

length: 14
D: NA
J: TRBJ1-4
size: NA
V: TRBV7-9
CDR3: CASSLGGFNEKLFF
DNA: TGTGCCAGCAGCTTAGGGGGCTTTAATGAAAAACTGTTTTTT

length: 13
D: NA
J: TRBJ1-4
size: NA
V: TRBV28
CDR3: CASSTDRFEKLFF
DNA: TGTGCCAGCAGTACCGACAGGTTTGAAAAACTGTTTTTT

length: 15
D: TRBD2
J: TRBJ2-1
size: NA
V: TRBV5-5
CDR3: CASSPGGAADPPQFF
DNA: TGTGCCAGCAGCCCGGGAGGAGCGGCGGATCCCCCACAGTTCTTC

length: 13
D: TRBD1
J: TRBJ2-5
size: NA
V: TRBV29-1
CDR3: CSSKLDRQETQYF
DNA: TGCAGCAGCAAATTGGACAGGCAAGAGACCCAGTACTTC

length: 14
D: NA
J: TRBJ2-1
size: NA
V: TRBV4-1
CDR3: CASSPSARANEQFF
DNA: TGCGCCAGCAGCCCGAGCGCCAGAGCCAATGAGCAGTTCTTC

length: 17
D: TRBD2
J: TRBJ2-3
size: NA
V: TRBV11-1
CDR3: CASSLSGSVGPTDTQYF
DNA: TGTGCCAGCAGCTTGAGCGGGAGTGTGGGGCCCACAGATACGCAGTATTTT

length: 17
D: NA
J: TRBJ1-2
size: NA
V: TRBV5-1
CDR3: CASSLAGDVLISYGYTF
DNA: TGCGCCAGCAGCTTGGCCGGGGACGTCCTAATCTCCTATGGCTACACCTTC

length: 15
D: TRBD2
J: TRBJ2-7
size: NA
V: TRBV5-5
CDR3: CASSSGLAAPYEQYF
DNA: TGTGCCAGCAGCTCGGGACTAGCGGCTCCCTACGAGCAGTACTTC

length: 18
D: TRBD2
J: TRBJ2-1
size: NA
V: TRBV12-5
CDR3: CASGRERGWFLSYNEQFF
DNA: TGTGCTAGTGGGAGAGAGCGGGGTTGGTTCCTTTCCTACAATGAGCAGTTCTTC

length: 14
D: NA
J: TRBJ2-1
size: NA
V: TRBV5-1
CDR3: CASSLTGSYNEQFF
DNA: TGCGCCAGCAGCTTGACAGGCTCCTACAATGAGCAGTTCTTC

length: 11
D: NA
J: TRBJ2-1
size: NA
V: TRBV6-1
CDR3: CASSEGNEQFF
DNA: TGTGCCAGCAGTGAGGGGAATGAGCAGTTCTTC

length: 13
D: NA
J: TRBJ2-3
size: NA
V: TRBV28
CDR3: CASSNGRADTQYF
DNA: TGTGCCAGCAGCAATGGTCGGGCAGATACGCAGTATTTT

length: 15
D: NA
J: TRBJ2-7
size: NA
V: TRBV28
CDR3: CASSLSGGLSYEQYF
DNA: TGTGCCAGCAGTTTATCCGGCGGACTCTCCTACGAGCAGTACTTC

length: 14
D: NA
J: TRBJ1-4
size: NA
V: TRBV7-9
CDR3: CASSLEGVNEKLFF
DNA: TGTGCCAGCAGCTTAGAAGGGGTTAATGAAAAACTGTTTTTT

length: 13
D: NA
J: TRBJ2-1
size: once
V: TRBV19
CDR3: CASSIALLGPQFF
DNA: TGTGCCAGTAGTATAGCCCTCCTCGGGCCCCAGTTCTTC

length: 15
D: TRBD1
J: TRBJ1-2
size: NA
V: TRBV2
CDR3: CASSMTTGTNYGYTF
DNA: TGTGCCAGCAGTATGACGACAGGGACCAACTATGGCTACACCTTC